This TCR beta chain was identified during a study of tumor-infiltrating lymphocytes in localized non-small cell lung cancer. Study-level results: Different pieces of the same tissue went to different assays, confounding technical variation with intratumor heterogeneity.

This clone was seen a single time. The antigen is unknown. V lost 2 bases, J lost 4 bases, and 20 bases lay in between. The CDR3 runs 17 residues. The germline V gene encodes CDR1 SGHKS and CDR2 YYEKEE (reference sequence). Only in-frame clones appear in the TCRdb table, and some are missing; sequencing was by immunoSEQ multiplex PCR. The profile shows 15,000 to 20,000 clones, about three quarters of them singletons. The TCR comes from a human donor with non-small cell lung cancer. The rearrangement joins TRBV5-5 to TRBJ2-3, with D unresolved. Sequences were obtained from lung tumor tissue. The CDR3 DNA reads as TGTGCCAGCAGCTTTCGTCCGGCTATAAGTGATCCAGATACGCAGTATTTT. This gives the protein CASSFRPAISDPDTQYF.